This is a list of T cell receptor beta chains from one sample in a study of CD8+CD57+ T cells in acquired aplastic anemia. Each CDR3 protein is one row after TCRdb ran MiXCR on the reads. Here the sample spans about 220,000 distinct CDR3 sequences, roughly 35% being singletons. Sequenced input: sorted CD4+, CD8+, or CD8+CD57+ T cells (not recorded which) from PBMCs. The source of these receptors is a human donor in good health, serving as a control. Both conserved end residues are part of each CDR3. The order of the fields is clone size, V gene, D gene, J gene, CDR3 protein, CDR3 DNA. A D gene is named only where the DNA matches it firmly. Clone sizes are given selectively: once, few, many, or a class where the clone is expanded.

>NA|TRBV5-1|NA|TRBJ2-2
CASSLVKGNTGELFF
TGCGCCAGCAGCTTGGTAAAGGGCAACACCGGGGAGCTGTTTTTT
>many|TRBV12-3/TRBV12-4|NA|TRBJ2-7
CASPASLRYEQYF
TGTGCCAGTCCGGCTAGTTTACGCTACGAGCAGTACTTC
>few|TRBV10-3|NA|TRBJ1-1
CAISIGQGMEAFF
TGTGCCATCAGCATAGGGCAGGGGATGGAAGCTTTCTTT
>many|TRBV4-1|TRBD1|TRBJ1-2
CASSQGTGTGRLGYTF
TGCGCCAGCAGCCAAGGAACCGGGACAGGGAGATTGGGCTACACCTTC
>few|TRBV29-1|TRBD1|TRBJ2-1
CSAERTGREQFF
TGCAGCGCCGAGAGGACAGGGCGTGAGCAGTTCTTC
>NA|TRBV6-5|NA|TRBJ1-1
CASSYRPNTEAFF
TGTGCCAGCAGTTACCGACCGAACACTGAAGCCTTCTTT
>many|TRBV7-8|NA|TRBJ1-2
CASSLDVGNYGYTF
TGTGCCAGCAGCTTAGATGTGGGTAACTATGGCTACACCTTC
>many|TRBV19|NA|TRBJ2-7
CASSIGTDYEQYF
TGTGCCAGTAGTATAGGAACTGACTACGAGCAGTACTTC
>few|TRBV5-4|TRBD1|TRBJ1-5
CASSLGGQGSNQPQHF
TGTGCCAGCAGCTTGGGGGGACAGGGTAGCAATCAGCCCCAGCATTTT
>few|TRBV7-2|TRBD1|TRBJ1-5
CASSRTGNNQPQHF
TGTGCCAGCAGCAGGACAGGGAACAATCAGCCCCAGCATTTT
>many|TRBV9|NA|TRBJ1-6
CASSEQGENSPLHF
TGTGCCAGCAGCGAACAGGGCGAAAATTCACCCCTCCACTTT
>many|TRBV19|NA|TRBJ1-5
CASSRNRSNQPQHF
TGTGCCAGTAGTAGGAACAGGAGCAATCAGCCCCAGCATTTT
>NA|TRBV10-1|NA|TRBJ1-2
CASTRMVTMGCYTF
TGCGCCAGCACAAGAATGGTCACTATGGGATGCTACACCTTC
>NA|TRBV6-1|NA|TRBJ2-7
CAISATGTTYEQYF
TGTGCCATCAGTGCGACAGGGACTACCTACGAGCAGTACTTC
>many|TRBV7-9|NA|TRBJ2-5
CASSLAGSPETQYF
TGTGCCAGCAGCTTAGCCGGCAGTCCAGAGACCCAGTACTTC
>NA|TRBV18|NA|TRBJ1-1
CASSPRPGIDTEAFF
TGTGCCAGCTCACCACGCCCGGGGATTGACACTGAAGCTTTCTTT
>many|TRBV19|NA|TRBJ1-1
CASSMGGRRTEAFF
TGTGCCAGTAGTATGGGGGGCCGGAGGACTGAAGCTTTCTTT
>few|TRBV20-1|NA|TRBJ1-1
CSAREAHTEAFF
TGCAGTGCTCGAGAGGCCCACACTGAAGCTTTCTTT
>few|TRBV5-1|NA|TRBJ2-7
CASSLRGTVIYEQYF
TGCGCCAGCAGCTTGCGGGGGACAGTAATATACGAGCAGTACTTC
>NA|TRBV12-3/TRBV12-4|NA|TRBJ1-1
CASSLAGRAEREAFF
TGTGCCAGCAGTTTAGCCGGCAGGGCAGAACGAGAAGCTTTCTTT
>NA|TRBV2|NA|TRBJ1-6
CASTTRGQNSPLHF
TGTGCCAGTACCACCAGGGGACAAAATTCACCCCTCCACTTT
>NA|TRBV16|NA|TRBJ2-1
CASSQFVSLAKKDVSYNEQFF
TGTGCCAGCAGCCAATTTGTCTCCCTAGCCAAGAAAGATGTCTCCTACAATGAGCAGTTCTTC